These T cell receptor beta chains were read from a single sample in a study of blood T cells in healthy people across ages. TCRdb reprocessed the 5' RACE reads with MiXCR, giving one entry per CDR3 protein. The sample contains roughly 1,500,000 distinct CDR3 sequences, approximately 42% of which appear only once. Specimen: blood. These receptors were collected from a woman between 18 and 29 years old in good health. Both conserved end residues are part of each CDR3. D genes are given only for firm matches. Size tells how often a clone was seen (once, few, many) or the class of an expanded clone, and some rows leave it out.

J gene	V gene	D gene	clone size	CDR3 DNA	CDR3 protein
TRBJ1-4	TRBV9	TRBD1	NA	TGTGCCAGCAGCGATACAGGGGCCACTAATGAAAAACTGTTTTTT	CASSDTGATNEKLFF
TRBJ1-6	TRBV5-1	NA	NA	TGCGCCAGCCAGGACAGCTCCTATAATTCACCCCTCCACTTT	CASQDSSYNSPLHF
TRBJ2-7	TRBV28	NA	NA	TGTGCCAGCAGTTGGAATACCCGGGCCCTACACTACGAGCAGTACTTC	CASSWNTRALHYEQYF
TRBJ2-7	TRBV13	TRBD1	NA	TGTGCCAGCAGCCACTCACAGGGGTTTGCCTACGAGCAGTACTTC	CASSHSQGFAYEQYF
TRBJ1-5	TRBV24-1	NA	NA	TGTGCCACCAGTGATCCCCGGGACGGAAATGGGGGGCCCCAGCATTTT	CATSDPRDGNGGPQHF
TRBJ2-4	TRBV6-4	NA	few	TGTGCCAGCAGTGACCCCCCCGGAGCAGGAGCCAAAAACATTCAGTACTTC	CASSDPPGAGAKNIQYF
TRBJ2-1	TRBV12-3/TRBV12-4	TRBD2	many	TGTGCCAGCAGTACTAGCGGGGGGGCCAATGAGCAGTTCTTC	CASSTSGGANEQFF
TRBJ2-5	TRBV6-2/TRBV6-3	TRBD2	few	TGTGCCAGCAGTAGGACTAGCGGGGGCTCGGAGACCCAGTACTTC	CASSRTSGGSETQYF
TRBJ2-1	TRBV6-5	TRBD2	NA	TGTGCCAGCAGTTATCAGGGCGGGGGGTCACTTGTCAATGAGCAGTTCTTC	CASSYQGGGSLVNEQFF
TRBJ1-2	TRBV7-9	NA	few	TGTGCCAGCAGCTTAGATTTGGGGGCCGGCTACACCTTC	CASSLDLGAGYTF
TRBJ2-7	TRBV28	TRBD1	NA	TGTGCCAGCAGTTCCCCGGGACAGCGGCTCTCCTACGAGCAGTACTTC	CASSSPGQRLSYEQYF
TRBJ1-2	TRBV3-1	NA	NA	TGTGCCAGCAGGGGACGGGATGTAGCTTCAAACTATGGCTACACCTTC	CASRGRDVASNYGYTF
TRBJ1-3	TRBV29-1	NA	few	TGCAGCGTTCAGTTCTCTGGAAACACCATATATTTT	CSVQFSGNTIYF
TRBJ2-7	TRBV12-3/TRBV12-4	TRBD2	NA	TGTGCCAGCAGTGCTAAGACTAGCGGGAAAAACGAGCAGTACTTC	CASSAKTSGKNEQYF
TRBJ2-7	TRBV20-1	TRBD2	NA	TGCAGTGCTAGAGATCGAACTAGCGGGAGGGTGACCTACGAGCAGTACTTC	CSARDRTSGRVTYEQYF
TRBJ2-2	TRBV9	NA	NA	TGTGCCAGCAGCGTAGTAGGTTCGAACACCGGGGAGCTGTTTTTT	CASSVVGSNTGELFF
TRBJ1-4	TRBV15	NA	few	TGTGCCACCCGAAGGACAGCAACTAATGAAAAACTGTTTTTT	CATRRTATNEKLFF
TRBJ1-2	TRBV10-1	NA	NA	TGCGCCAGCAGTGCGTCCCGCGGAGGGATCGGTGGCTACACCTTC	CASSASRGGIGGYTF
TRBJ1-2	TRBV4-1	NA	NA	TGCGCCAGCAGCCAAGATAACGGGCAGGCGTATGGCTACACCTTC	CASSQDNGQAYGYTF
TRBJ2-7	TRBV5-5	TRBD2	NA	TGTGCCAGCAGCTTGGCCCTTAGCGGGGGGTTAGTCGCTGTCGACGAGCAGTACTTC	CASSLALSGGLVAVDEQYF
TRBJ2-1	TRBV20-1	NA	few	TGCAGTGTCGGGACTTACAATGAGCAGTTCTTC	CSVGTYNEQFF
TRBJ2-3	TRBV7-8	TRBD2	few	TGTGCCAGCAGCTTAGCAAGGATAGCGGGAGGCACAGATACGCAGTATTTT	CASSLARIAGGTDTQYF
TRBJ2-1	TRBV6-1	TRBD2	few	TGTGCCAGCAGTGTGGGAGGGACCTACAATGAGCAGTTCTTC	CASSVGGTYNEQFF
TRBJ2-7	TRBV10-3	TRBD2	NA	TGTGCCATCAGAGAAACTACGCGGCGGGGGGCCTACAATGAGCAGTACTTC	CAIRETTRRGAYNEQYF
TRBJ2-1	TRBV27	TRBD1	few	TGTGCCAGCAGTCACAGGACAGGCTACAATGAGCAGTTCTTC	CASSHRTGYNEQFF
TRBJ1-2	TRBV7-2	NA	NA	TGTGCCAGCAGCTTAGGTCTAGGGGTCTATGGCTACACCTTC	CASSLGLGVYGYTF
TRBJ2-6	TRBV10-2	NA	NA	TGCACCAGCAGGGTCGGGGGCTTTGGGGCCAGCGTCCTGACTTTC	CTSRVGGFGASVLTF
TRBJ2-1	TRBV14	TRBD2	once	TGTGCCAGCAGCCGCCAAAGGACTAGCGGGGGATACAATGAGCAGTTCTTC	CASSRQRTSGGYNEQFF
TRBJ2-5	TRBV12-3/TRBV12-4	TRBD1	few	TGTGCCAGCAGTAGACAGGGGTGGAATGAGCAGTACTTC	CASSRQGWNEQYF
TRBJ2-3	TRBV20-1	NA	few	TGCAGTGCTCCTAGCCCCCCCACAGATACGCAGTATTTT	CSAPSPPTDTQYF
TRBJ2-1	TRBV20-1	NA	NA	TGCAGTGCTAAAGAAATCATAACTTTCACTCACAATGAGCAGTTCTTC	CSAKEIITFTHNEQFF
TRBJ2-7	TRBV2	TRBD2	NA	TGTGCCAGCAGGGCGCGGAGTCAGGGACTAGCCTACGAGCAGTACTTC	CASRARSQGLAYEQYF
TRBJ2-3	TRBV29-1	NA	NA	TGCAGCGTAGCCCGGGGGCGCACAGATACGCAGTATTTT	CSVARGRTDTQYF
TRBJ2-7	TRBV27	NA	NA	TGTGCCAGCAGTACCTTTTCGGACAGCACCTACGAGCAGTACTTC	CASSTFSDSTYEQYF
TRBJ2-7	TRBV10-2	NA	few	TGCGCCAGCAGTGAGGCGTGGAGCTCCTACGAGCAGTACTTC	CASSEAWSSYEQYF
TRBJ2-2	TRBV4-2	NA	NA	TGTGCCAGCAGCCAAGATCGAGCGGCCGGGGAGCTGTTTTTT	CASSQDRAAGELFF
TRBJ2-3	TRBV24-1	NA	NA	TGTGCCACCAGTGGAGGGGGGTCGCGGGAGTTTAAGACAGATACGCAGTATTTT	CATSGGGSREFKTDTQYF
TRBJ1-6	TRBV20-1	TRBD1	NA	TGCAGTGCTAGAGAGCCCCACGTTTACAGGGGACAGTCACCCCTCCACTTT	CSAREPHVYRGQSPLHF
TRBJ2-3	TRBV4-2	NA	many	TGTGCCAGCAGCCAAGTACTCAGGGATTTGGATACGCAGTATTTT	CASSQVLRDLDTQYF
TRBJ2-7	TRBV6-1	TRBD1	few	TGTGCCAGCAGTGTTAACTCGGGACAGGGGAGCTCCTACGAGCAGTACTTC	CASSVNSGQGSSYEQYF
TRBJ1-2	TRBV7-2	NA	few	TGTGCCAGCAGCTTAACAGGAACATCTGGCTACACCTTC	CASSLTGTSGYTF
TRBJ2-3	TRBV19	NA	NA	TGTGCCAGTAAAGGACCCCCGGCAGATACGCAGTATTTT	CASKGPPADTQYF
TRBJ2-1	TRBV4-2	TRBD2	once	TGTGCCAGCAGCCTACTAACAGCGGGGGAGGGCAATGAGCAGTTCTTC	CASSLLTAGEGNEQFF
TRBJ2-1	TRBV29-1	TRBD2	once	TGCAGCGTTGAAACCGGTACTAGCGGGACTAACAATGAGCGGTTCTTC	CSVETGTSGTNNERFF
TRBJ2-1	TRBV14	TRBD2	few	TGTGCCAGCAGCCAAATCGGTAGCGGGGGCCGATACAATGAGCAGTTCTTC	CASSQIGSGGRYNEQFF
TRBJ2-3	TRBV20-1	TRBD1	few	TGCAGTGCTCGCACGGACAGGGCGTCGAGCACAGATACGCAGTATTTT	CSARTDRASSTDTQYF
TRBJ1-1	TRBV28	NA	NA	TGTGCCAGCAGACACCCGACAGGGAACACTGAAGCTTTCTTT	CASRHPTGNTEAFF
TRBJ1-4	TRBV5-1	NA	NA	TGCGCCAGCAGCTTGGCCTCCGTAGTCCCTAGGACTAATGAAAAACTGTTTTTT	CASSLASVVPRTNEKLFF
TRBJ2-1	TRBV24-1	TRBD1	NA	TGTGCCACCAGTGATCCAAAGGGGGCCTCCTACAATGAGCAGTTCTTC	CATSDPKGASYNEQFF
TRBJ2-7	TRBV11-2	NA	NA	TGTGCCAGCAGCTTAGACAGGGGGGAATACGAGCAGTACTTC	CASSLDRGEYEQYF